The 9 T cell receptor beta chains presented below share a single source sample, sequenced in a study of T-cell reconstitution after alpha-beta-depleted transplantation in children. For TCRbeta, the library was prepared with unique molecular identifiers. TCRdb independently ran MiXCR on the PCR reads; one entry per CDR3 protein. The sample comprises about 78,000 distinct CDR3 sequences, roughly 15% of which are singletons, and 25% to 30% rests with the top ten. Sequenced here: PBMCs, mostly from graft donor cells, sampled 180 days after TCRalphabeta/CD19-depleted stem cell transplant. All receptors derive from a male patient aged 2 to 9 who had a stem cell transplant for acute lymphoblastic leukemia, so the T cells may come from the graft donor.

This clonotype was seen a handful of times. The V and J genes are TRBV20-1 and TRBJ2-1; 9 bases agree with TRBD2. The germline V gene has CDR1 DFQATT and CDR2 SNEGSKA (reference sequence). The trim removed 6 bases at V and 0 bases at J, leaving 9 bases unmatched. CDR3 length: 16 residues. In DNA form, the CDR3 reads TGCAGTGCCCTGGGACTAGCTGAGAGCTCCTACAATGAGCAGTTCTTC. It is translated as CSALGLAESSYNEQFF.

Many counts were recorded for this clonotype. V gene TRBV7-9 combines with J gene TRBJ2-7; D is unresolved. CDR3 length: 12 residues. Per germline, CDR1 SEHNR and CDR2 FQNEAQ (reference sequence). Trimming took 3 bases from V and 2 from J, leaving 5 bases between them. The CDR3, as DNA: TGTGCCAGCAGCTTGGCTGCCTACGAGCAGTACTTC. It encodes CASSLAAYEQYF. The variable domain in full, completed from reference TRBV7-9 and TRBJ2-7, reads DTGVSQNPRHKITKRGQNVTFRCDPISEHNRLYWYRQTLGQGPEFLTYFQNEAQLEKSRLLSDRFSAERPKGSFSTLEIQRTEQGDSAMYLCASSLAAYEQYFGPGTRLTVT.

The V gene is TRBV27, the J gene TRBJ2-2, with a weak D call TRBD1 (5 bases). Germline CDR1 and CDR2: MNHEY and SMNVEV (reference sequence). The CDR3 loop spans 15 amino acids. The V end lost 7 bases, the J end lost 1 base, and 13 bases lay between the germline ends. CDR3 loop: CASKSRQRNTGELFF. The CDR3 nucleotides read TGTGCCAGCAAATCGCGACAGAGGAACACCGGGGAGCTGTTTTTT.

This clonotype was observed a few times. The J gene is TRBJ2-5, the V gene TRBV7-2, with TRBD2 matching 14 bases. This CDR3 is 14 amino acids long. CDR1 and CDR2 (germline): SGHTA, FQGNSA. The V segment lost 5 bases and the J segment 13 bases; nucleotides outside the gene matches: 9. In nucleotides, the CDR3 is TGTGCCAGCAGCGCGGGACTAGCGGGGGCCTGGGGGTACTTC. Translating it yields CASSAGLAGAWGYF.

This clonotype was recorded a few times. This chain connects TRBV20-1 to TRBJ2-3; 7 bases fit TRBD1. Germline loops: CDR1 DFQATT, CDR2 SNEGSKA (reference sequence). V shed 6 bases and J 4 bases; nucleotides not matched to a gene: 4. The CDR3 length is 12 residues. In nucleotides, the CDR3 is TGCAGTGCCAAAACAGGGGCAGATACGCAGTATTTT. This encodes CSAKTGADTQYF.

J is TRBJ2-7 and V is TRBV6-6; a weak D match, TRBD1 (6 bases). The CDR3 consists of 13 residues. Germline CDR1 and CDR2: MNHNY and SVGAGI (reference sequence). Trimming removed 8 bases from V and 5 bases from J, with 16 bases in between. CDR3 sequence (DNA): TGTGCCAGCCACCCCTACAGGGCCCACGAGCAGTACTTC. Its protein product is CASHPYRAHEQYF.

The sample holds many counts of this clonotype. The chain uses TRBV12-3 or TRBV12-4 and TRBJ2-3; no firm D call. The CDR3 covers 14 residues. V was pared by 0 bases and J by 1 base, with 5 bases between. CDR3 nucleotide sequence: TGTGCCAGCAGTTTAGCTCTTGGCACAGATACGCAGTATTTT. It specifies CASSLALGTDTQYF.

This clonotype was picked up many times. V is TRBV19 and J is TRBJ2-2; either TRBD1 or TRBD2 may supply D (6 bases each). The V and J ends lost 8 bases and 6 bases respectively, with 19 bases between them. CDR1 is LNHDA and CDR2 is SQIVND in the germline V gene (reference sequence). The CDR3 is 15 amino acids. The CDR3 sequence is CASSDRGRIAGELFF. The CDR3 DNA reads as TGTGCCAGTTCTGACCGGGGGCGAATCGCCGGGGAGCTGTTTTTT.

This clonotype has more than one count but fewer than ten. This sequence joins TRBV29-1 and TRBJ2-5; a weak D match, TRBD1 (6 bases). This CDR3 is 13 amino acids long. The germline V and J ends were trimmed by 6 bases and 5 bases, with 16 bases remaining between them. Germline V gives CDR1 SQVTM, CDR2 ANQGSEA. The CDR3 protein is CSVLDRRLETQYF. The DNA for the CDR3 is TGCAGCGTCTTAGACAGGCGGCTTGAGACCCAGTACTTC.